One sample yielded the 24 T cell receptor beta chains listed below, sequenced in a study of monozygotic twins with inflammatory bowel disease. TCRdb reprocessed the 5' RACE reads and stores each CDR3 protein as one record, lacking DNA. This sample contains 150,000 to 200,000 distinct CDR3 sequences. Sequencing was done on a sample of blood. The receptor source for this set is a human donor with ulcerative colitis or Crohn's disease, or a healthy co-twin of an affected twin (not recorded which).

The V gene is TRBV6-1, the J gene TRBJ2-3; there is no DNA to check the TCRdb D call of TRBD2. This CDR3 is built from 14 residues. The germline gives CDR1 MNHNS, CDR2 SASEGT. Here the CDR3 reads CASRAGGFTDTQYF.

The chain has TRBV3-1 and TRBJ1-1. The germline CDR1 and CDR2 sequences are LGHDT and YNNKEL (reference sequence). This CDR3 comprises 14 residues. This chain's CDR3 is CASNQDRTDTEAFF. Full variable domain (rest looked up from reference TRBV3-1 and TRBJ1-1): DTAVSQTPKYLVTQMGNDKSIKCEQNLGHDTMYWYKQDSKKFLKIMFSYNNKELIINETVPNRFSPKSPDKAHLNLHINSLELGDSAVYFCASNQDRTDTEAFFGQGTRLTVV.

V is TRBV20-1 and J is TRBJ1-5; TCRdb calls TRBD1, which cannot be checked without DNA. The CDR3 runs to 15 residues. Germline loops: CDR1 DFQATT, CDR2 SNEGSKA (reference sequence). CDR3 sequence reads: CSAHTGASSNQPQHF.

J is TRBJ2-1 and V is TRBV5-4; TCRdb outputs TRBD2, but without DNA this stays unchecked. CDR3 length equals 13 residues. Per germline, CDR1 SGHNT and CDR2 YYREEE (reference sequence). The CDR3 reads CASSAGGPNEQFF.

V gene TRBV12-3 or TRBV12-4 combines with J gene TRBJ2-3. This CDR3 contains 18 residues. CDR3 in amino acids: CASSLILGSRGSTDTQYF.

The CDR3 protein is CSAPLRNNEQFF. The V call is TRBV20-1, the J call TRBJ2-1; the TRBD1 assignment by TCRdb is unverifiable without DNA. This CDR3 spans 12 amino acids. Per the germline V gene, CDR1 is DFQATT and CDR2 is SNEGSKA (reference sequence).

CDR3 region: CAISETAGESNYGYTF. This chain joins TRBV10-3 and TRBJ1-2; TCRdb calls TRBD1, which cannot be checked without DNA. This CDR3 has 16 residues. Germline V gene lookup returns CDR1 ENHRY and CDR2 SYGVKD.

The CDR3 sequence: CSARDGGRSSYNEQFF. The chain employs TRBV20-1 and TRBJ2-1; TCRdb proposes TRBD1, but this gene call is untestable without DNA. CDR1 is DFQATT, CDR2 SNEGSKA, per germline (reference sequence). The CDR3 totals 16 residues.

The V call is TRBV15, the J call TRBJ2-3; TCRdb calls TRBD1, which cannot be checked without DNA. Germline V gene lookup returns CDR1 LNHNV and CDR2 YYDKDF (reference sequence). CDR3 length: 13 residues. The CDR3: CATSRSPPDTQYF.

This chain joins TRBV5-6 and TRBJ2-1; TCRdb names TRBD1, which stays unverified in the absence of DNA. Germline assignment: CDR1 SGHDT and CDR2 YYEEEE. CDR3 length: 16 residues. CDR3 in amino acids: CASSLEAPRSYNEQFF.

This rearrangement joins TRBV21-1 to TRBJ2-2; the TCRdb call, TRBD1, lacks DNA for checking. TRBV21-1 is assigned pseudogene status. This CDR3 spans 17 amino acids. Here the CDR3 reads CASSTKVDTKSPGELFF.

This clonotype is classed as medium-sized by frequency. The rearrangement links TRBV18 to TRBJ1-2. The CDR3 runs to 12 residues. Germline CDR1 is KGHSH and CDR2 is LQKENI. CDR3: CASSIGGDGYTF.

The chain joins TRBV29-1 to TRBJ2-1; TCRdb calls TRBD1, which cannot be checked without DNA. CDR3 length: 13 amino acids. CDR1 and CDR2 (germline): SQVTM, ANQGSEA. Here the CDR3 reads CSVNDRPDNEQFF.

The chain uses TRBV14 and TRBJ2-7. The CDR3 covers 12 residues. Germline CDR1 is SGHDN and CDR2 is FVKESK. The CDR3 sequence: CASSQGSVEQYF.

This rearrangement joins TRBV5-1 to TRBJ1-6; TCRdb designates TRBD1, a call that cannot be tested without DNA. There are 20 residues in the CDR3. Germline V gene sequence: CDR1 SGHRS, CDR2 YFSETQ. CDR3 sequence: CASSLAPDRGIGSYNSPLHF. Based on the CDR3 plus reference TRBV5-1 and TRBJ1-6, the full variable domain is KAGVTQTPRYLIKTRGQQVTLSCSPISGHRSVSWYQQTPGQGLQFLFEYFSETQRNKGNFPGRFSGRQFSNSRSEMNVSTLELGDSALYLCASSLAPDRGIGSYNSPLHFGNGTRLTVT.

The V call is TRBV9, the J call TRBJ1-1; without DNA, the TCRdb call of TRBD1 cannot be checked. The CDR3 covers 13 residues. In germline, CDR1 is SGDLS, CDR2 YYNGEE. CDR3 in amino acids: CASKTGANTEAFF.

This chain joins TRBV7-9 and TRBJ2-7; TCRdb designates TRBD2, a call that cannot be tested without DNA. The CDR3 consists of 14 residues. Germline CDR1 SEHNR, CDR2 FQNEAQ (reference sequence). CDR3 sequence reads: CASSGRDSSYEQYF. The whole variable domain, remainder taken from reference TRBV7-9 and TRBJ2-7, is DTGVSQNPRHKITKRGQNVTFRCDPISEHNRLYWYRQTLGQGPEFLTYFQNEAQLEKSRLLSDRFSAERPKGSFSTLEIQRTEQGDSAMYLCASSGRDSSYEQYFGPGTRLTVT.

The rearrangement joins TRBV10-3 to TRBJ2-7; TCRdb's D call of TRBD2 is untestable without DNA. Per the germline V gene, CDR1 is ENHRY and CDR2 is SYGVKD. The CDR3 sequence is 11 residues long. CDR3 protein: CAIRLDYEQYF.

The gene calls are TRBV20-1 and TRBJ2-2. Per the germline V gene, CDR1 is DFQATT and CDR2 is SNEGSKA (reference sequence). The CDR3 loop spans 14 amino acids. CDR3 protein: CSGITSSGTGELFF.

This sequence joins TRBV10-3 and TRBJ2-7; TCRdb designates TRBD2, a call that cannot be tested without DNA. Per the germline V gene, CDR1 is ENHRY and CDR2 is SYGVKD. The CDR3 is 13 amino acids. This chain's CDR3 is CAISVAGGPKQYF.

This sequence joins TRBV20-1 and TRBJ1-2. Germline V gives CDR1 DFQATT, CDR2 SNEGSKA (reference sequence). CDR3 length: 11 residues. The CDR3 loop is CSTGGGLGYTF.

This rearrangement joins TRBV9 to TRBJ2-3; the D gene TCRdb calls, TRBD1, cannot be checked with no DNA. Germline CDR1 and CDR2: SGDLS and YYNGEE. This CDR3 comprises 18 residues. CDR3: CASSVRARQGVNADTQYF.

The chain has TRBV3-1 and TRBJ1-1; TCRdb selects TRBD1, and the lack of DNA leaves this call unchecked. Germline CDR1 LGHDT, CDR2 YNNKEL (reference sequence). CDR3 size: 16 residues. The CDR3 is CASSQDPTYYRGEAFF.

This sequence joins TRBV27 and TRBJ2-5; there is no DNA to check the TCRdb D call of TRBD1. The germline CDR1 and CDR2 sequences are MNHEY and SMNVEV (reference sequence). This CDR3 contains 15 residues. The CDR3 protein is CASSRRRQIQETQYF.